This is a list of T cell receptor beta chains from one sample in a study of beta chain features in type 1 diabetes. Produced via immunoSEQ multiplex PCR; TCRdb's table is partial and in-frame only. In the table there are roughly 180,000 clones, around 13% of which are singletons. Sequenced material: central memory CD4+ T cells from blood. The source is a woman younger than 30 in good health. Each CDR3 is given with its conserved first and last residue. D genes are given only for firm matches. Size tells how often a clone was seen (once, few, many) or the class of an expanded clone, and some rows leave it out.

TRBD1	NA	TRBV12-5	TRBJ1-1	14	TGTGCTAGTGGTTTGGGGGACAGAAACACTGAAGCTTTCTTT	CASGLGDRNTEAFF
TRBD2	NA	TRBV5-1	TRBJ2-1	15	TGCGCCAGCAGGAGGGATCTAGCGGCAGGGAATGAGCAGTTCTTC	CASRRDLAAGNEQFF
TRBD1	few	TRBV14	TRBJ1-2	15	TGTGCCAGCAGCCAAACAGGGGGCGAAACGCGTGGCTACACCTTC	CASSQTGGETRGYTF
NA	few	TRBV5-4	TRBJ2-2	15	TGTGCCAGCAGCTTGACAGGGTTGGGAACCGGGGAGCTGTTTTTT	CASSLTGLGTGELFF
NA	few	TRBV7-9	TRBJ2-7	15	TGTGCCAGCAGCTCAGAAAACAGGAAAAACTACGAGCAGTACTTC	CASSSENRKNYEQYF
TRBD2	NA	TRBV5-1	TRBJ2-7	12	TGCGCCAGCAGCCGGACTAGCGGCGAGCAGTACTTC	CASSRTSGEQYF
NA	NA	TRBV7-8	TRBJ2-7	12	TGTGCCAGCAGCTTTACTCGAAACGAGCAGTACTTC	CASSFTRNEQYF
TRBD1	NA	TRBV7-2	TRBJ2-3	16	TGTGCCAGCAGCTTAGAGACAGGGCGTCGGGCAGATACGCAGTATTTT	CASSLETGRRADTQYF
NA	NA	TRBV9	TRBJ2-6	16	TGTGCCAGCACCACAGGGATGGGTTCTGGGGCCAACGTCCTGACTTTC	CASTTGMGSGANVLTF
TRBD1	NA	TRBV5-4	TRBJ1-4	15	TGTGCCAGCAGTCCCCTTGACAGGGGGAACGAAAAACTGTTTTTT	CASSPLDRGNEKLFF
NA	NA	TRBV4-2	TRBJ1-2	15	TGTGCCAGCAGCCAACCCGGGACAACCTTCTATGGCTACACCTTC	CASSQPGTTFYGYTF